Shown below are 21 T cell receptor beta chains from a single sample sequenced in a study of CDR3 diversity in severe acne. In TCRdb, the PCR reads were re-called with MiXCR into one record per CDR3 protein. The profile shows approximately 97,000 distinct CDR3 sequences, roughly 51% of them singletons. Input material: blood. The receptor set was obtained from a male donor with acne.

Points on this clonotype: The junction shows a germline mismatch at one end, possibly a read error. The chain joins TRBV4-2 to TRBJ2-3; possible D gene TRBD1, 5 bases. CDR3 length: 15 amino acids. Germline assignment: CDR1 LGHNA and CDR2 YNFKEQ. The CDR3 region has the DNA TGTGCCAGCAGCCAAGAGAGTCAAAGCACAGGTACGCAGTATTTT. Amino acids: CASSQESQSTGTQYF.

The chain links TRBV7-2 to TRBJ1-5; 8 nucleotides align to TRBD1. Germline V gene sequence: CDR1 SGHTA, CDR2 FQGNSA. J was trimmed by 5 bases and V by 4 bases; bases with no gene match: 7. There are 15 residues in the CDR3. The chain's CDR3 is CASSWTGTAYQPQHF. In DNA, the CDR3 is TGTGCCAGCAGCTGGACAGGGACGGCCTATCAGCCCCAGCATTTT.

This clonotype was counted many times. The chain links TRBV3-1 to TRBJ2-6, with 13 bases lining up with TRBD2. In germline, CDR1 is LGHDT, CDR2 YNNKEL (reference sequence). This CDR3 is built from 19 residues. The trim removed 0 bases at V and 2 bases at J, leaving 4 bases unmatched. The CDR3 sequence: CASSQDQLAGGAGANVLTF. The CDR3 DNA is TGTGCCAGCAGCCAAGACCAACTAGCGGGAGGGGCTGGGGCCAACGTCCTGACTTTC.

V gene TRBV29-1 combines with J gene TRBJ2-7; 8 nucleotides agree with TRBD1. V shed 6 bases, J shed 5 bases, and the junction held 12 bases outside the gene matches. CDR1 is SQVTM, CDR2 ANQGSEA, per germline. The length of the CDR3 is 14 residues. The CDR3 here is CSVELTDRDHEQYF. As DNA, the CDR3 is TGCAGCGTGGAGCTTACGGACAGGGACCACGAGCAGTACTTC.

In its sample, this clonotype was seen once. The junction shows a germline mismatch at one end, possibly a read error. V gene TRBV20-1 combines with J gene TRBJ2-2, with 13 positions matching TRBD2. Germline assignment: CDR1 DFQATT and CDR2 SNEGSKA (reference sequence). The CDR3 is 16 residues long. In DNA form, the CDR3 reads TGCAGTGCTAGGACCGCCGGGACTAGCGGGATGGGGGAGCTGTCTTTT. It codes for CSARTAGTSGMGELSF.

A remark on this clonotype: The junction departs from the called germline gene at one end, perhaps through a read error. The rearrangement uses TRBV7-8 and TRBJ2-5, with D possibly TRBD2 on 6 matching bases. There are 17 residues in the CDR3. CDR1 is SGHVS and CDR2 is FQNEAQ in the germline V gene. The CDR3 DNA is TGCGCCAGCAGCCCGAGAGAGCTAAGGACTACACAAGAGACCCAGTACTTC. Its protein is CASSPRELRTTQETQYF. Looking up the rest from reference TRBV7-8 and TRBJ2-5 gives the full variable domain: GAGVSQSPRYKVAKRGQDVALRCDPISGHVSLFWYQQALGQGPEFLTYFQNEAQLDKSGLPSDRFFAERPEGSVSTLKIQRTQQEDSAVYLCASSPRELRTTQETQYFGPGTRLLVL.

To note about this clonotype: Compared with germline, one end of the junction differs, possibly owing to a read error. The genes are TRBV2 and TRBJ2-7, with TRBD1 matching 9 bases. There are 17 residues in the CDR3. Per the germline V gene, CDR1 is SNHLY and CDR2 is FYNNEI. CDR3 DNA: TGTGCCGGCAGGGGTCCCACAGGGGGCGCGTTCAACTACGAGCAGTACTTC. Its protein product is CAGRGPTGGAFNYEQYF.

This clonotype was counted once. The gene calls are TRBV5-6 and TRBJ1-2, with D perhaps TRBD1 (5 bases). This CDR3 is built from 14 residues. CDR1 is SGHDT and CDR2 is YYEEEE in the germline V gene. V was trimmed by 0 bases and J by 4 bases, leaving 10 bases between them. This CDR3 is CASSLDRIRYGYTF. CDR3 bases: TGTGCCAGCAGCTTGGACAGGATCCGCTATGGCTACACCTTC.

The chain is built from TRBV2 and TRBJ1-1; possible D gene TRBD1, 6 bases. The V end lost 6 bases, the J end lost 8 bases, and 10 bases lay between the germline ends. CDR3 length: 11 amino acids. The V gene's germline CDR1 is SNHLY and CDR2 FYNNEI. The CDR3 nucleotides read TGTGCCAGCAGCGGGGGGCGCGAAGCTTTCTTT. Amino acids: CASSGGREAFF.

V and J are TRBV28 and TRBJ2-6; 12 bases are a match to TRBD1. V shed 7 bases and J 1 base; nucleotides not matched to a gene: 8. This CDR3 is 18 amino acids long. Germline lookup yields CDR1 MDHEN and CDR2 SYDVKM. Here the CDR3 reads CASTAPGQGASGANVLTF. DNA of the CDR3: TGTGCCAGCACCGCGCCGGGACAGGGGGCATCTGGGGCCAACGTCCTGACTTTC. Combining the CDR3 with reference TRBV28 and TRBJ2-6 gives the whole variable domain DVKVTQSSRYLVKRTGEKVFLECVQDMDHENMFWYRQDPGLGLRLIYFSYDVKMKEKGDIPEGYSVSREKKERFSLILESASTNQTSMYLCASTAPGQGASGANVLTFGAGSRLTVL.

This clonotype was seen only a few times. Given a much more abundant clone one base away, this may be a read error. The CDR3 reads CSAIQAGSYGQYV. The CDR3 DNA follows: TGCAGTGCTATACAGGCGGGGTCCTACGGGCAGTACGTC. The chain links TRBV20-1 to TRBJ2-7; perhaps TRBD2 as D (6 bases). The CDR3 spans 13 residues. The germline gives CDR1 DFQATT, CDR2 SNEGSKA (reference sequence).

This chain connects TRBV20-1 to TRBJ1-5; no definite D call. The germline V gene encodes CDR1 DFQATT and CDR2 SNEGSKA (reference sequence). Trimming removed 3 bases from V and 1 base from J, with 10 bases in between. The CDR3 is 14 amino acids. The CDR3 spells CSASDPGSNQPQHF. Here the CDR3 DNA reads TGCAGTGCTAGTGACCCGGGAAGCAATCAGCCCCAGCATTTT.

The V and J genes are TRBV19 and TRBJ2-3; D gene uncertain. Trimming removed 0 bases from V and 2 bases from J, with 12 bases in between. There are 16 residues in the CDR3. Germline loops: CDR1 LNHDA, CDR2 SQIVND (reference sequence). CDR3 protein: CASSIEGTWDTDTQYF. The CDR3 coding sequence is TGTGCCAGTAGTATAGAGGGCACTTGGGACACAGATACGCAGTATTTT.

This clonotype was counted once. The rearrangement links TRBV29-1 to TRBJ2-5, with 9 bases matching TRBD1. The CDR3 contains 15 residues. CDR1 SQVTM and CDR2 ANQGSEA come from the germline V gene. J was trimmed by 13 bases and V by 6 bases; bases with no gene match: 21. Here the CDR3 reads CSVETGGGQREAPYF. The CDR3 DNA reads as TGCAGCGTCGAAACAGGGGGCGGGCAGAGAGAGGCCCCGTACTTC.

This clonotype is labeled as medium-sized. The V and J genes are TRBV12-3 or TRBV12-4 and TRBJ2-5; 8 bases line up with TRBD1. The CDR3 spans 13 residues. After removal of 5 bases from V and 5 bases from J, the junction contained 4 bases not matched to a gene. Here the CDR3 reads CASSPRTGETQYF. CDR3 sequence (DNA): TGTGCCAGCAGTCCCCGGACAGGGGAGACCCAGTACTTC.

The chain links TRBV7-2 to TRBJ2-3; D is undetermined. The CDR3 sequence is 17 residues long. The germline V gene has CDR1 SGHTA and CDR2 FQGNSA. Between the trimmed V and J ends, which lost 3 bases and 3 bases, there was a span of 19 bases. CDR3 bases: TGTGCCAGCAGCTTGGCTGTACTAACGGTGGGAACAGATACGCAGTATTTT. This codes for CASSLAVLTVGTDTQYF. Full variable domain (missing parts from reference TRBV7-2 and TRBJ2-3): GAGVSQSPSNKVTEKGKDVELRCDPISGHTALYWYRQSLGQGLEFLIYFQGNSAPDKSGLPSDRFSAERTGGSVSTLTIQRTQQEDSAVYLCASSLAVLTVGTDTQYFGPGTRLTVL.

This clonotype appeared once. The V call is TRBV25-1, the J call TRBJ1-1, with TRBD1 as a possible D gene (6 bases). Trimming removed 7 bases at V and 5 bases at J, with 14 bases between. CDR3 length equals 13 residues. Germline CDR1 reads MGHDK; CDR2 reads SYGVNS. The CDR3 coding sequence is TGTGCCAGCAACCTAGAAGGGGGAACTGAAGCTTTCTTT. It specifies CASNLEGGTEAFF. Drawing the rest from reference TRBV25-1 and TRBJ1-1, the complete variable domain is EADIYQTPRYLVIGTGKKITLECSQTMGHDKMYWYQQDPGMELHLIHYSYGVNSTEKGDLSSESTVSRIRTEHFPLTLESARPSHTSQYLCASNLEGGTEAFFGQGTRLTVV.

This clonotype was seen a handful of times. The chain uses TRBV25-1 and TRBJ2-3; the D is unclear. V was cut by 3 bases and J by 2 bases, with 12 bases left in between. From germline, CDR1 is MGHDK and CDR2 SYGVNS. This CDR3 has 15 residues. CDR3 nucleotides: TGTGCCAGCAGTGACCCTCTCCGGACCACAGATACGCAGTATTTT. This gives the protein CASSDPLRTTDTQYF. The full variable domain, its missing parts supplied by reference TRBV25-1 and TRBJ2-3, is EADIYQTPRYLVIGTGKKITLECSQTMGHDKMYWYQQDPGMELHLIHYSYGVNSTEKGDLSSESTVSRIRTEHFPLTLESARPSHTSQYLCASSDPLRTTDTQYFGPGTRLTVL.

The genes are TRBV7-2 and TRBJ2-7, with 14 positions matching TRBD2. CDR1 is SGHTA, CDR2 FQGNSA, per germline. CDR3 length: 16 amino acids. The ends lost 5 bases at V and 4 bases at J; junction bases unmatched: 7. The CDR3 loop reads CASSRLAGGQAYEQYF. In DNA, the CDR3 is TGTGCCAGCAGCCGACTAGCGGGAGGGCAGGCTTACGAGCAGTACTTC.

The chain couples TRBV12-5 to TRBJ2-5; no clear D. Germline V lookup: CDR1 LGHNT, CDR2 FRNRAP. The CDR3 length is 12 residues. For the CDR3, the DNA is TGTGCCAGCAGTTTGGGTGAGGAGACCCAGTACTTC. Protein: CASSLGEETQYF.

V is TRBV19 and J is TRBJ2-2, with D perhaps TRBD2 (5 bases). Germline V gene lookup returns CDR1 LNHDA and CDR2 SQIVND (reference sequence). V was trimmed by 5 bases and J by 2 bases, leaving 15 bases between them. CDR3 length: 16 residues. This chain's CDR3 is CASSVGSASNTGELFF. The CDR3 coding sequence is TGTGCCAGTAGTGTGGGGTCGGCTAGCAACACCGGGGAGCTGTTTTTT.